These T cell receptor beta chains were read from a single sample in a study of cytomegalovirus exposure and HLA in healthy donors. Profiling relied on immunoSEQ multiplex PCR, and the TCRdb table lists in-frame clones only, not all of them. Of approximately 140,000 clones in the sample, around 78% are singletons; the top ten hold roughly 1.9%. The sample was PBMCs. The origin of the receptors is a woman aged 45-59 years in good health and CMV-seronegative. Each CDR3 is given with its conserved first and last residue. D genes are given only for firm matches. Clone size is stated in some rows and not others, as once, few, many or a class when expanded.

.	TRBJ1-1	.	TRBV19	CASSIHVRNTEAFF	TGTGCCAGTAGTATACATGTCAGAAACACTGAAGCTTTCTTT
.	TRBJ2-1	TRBD2	TRBV10-3	CAISESRASGSNEQFF	TGTGCCATCAGTGAGTCTAGGGCTAGCGGGAGCAATGAGCAGTTCTTC
.	TRBJ2-2	.	TRBV6-5	CASSYSGLTGELFF	TGTGCCAGCAGTTACTCGGGACTTACCGGGGAGCTGTTTTTT
.	TRBJ2-1	.	TRBV7-9	CASSFDRTYNEQFF	TGTGCCAGCAGCTTCGACAGGACTTACAATGAGCAGTTCTTC
once	TRBJ1-1	TRBD1	TRBV7-2	CASSLVLAGGTEAFF	TGTGCCAGCAGCTTAGTCTTGGCAGGGGGCACTGAAGCTTTCTTT
.	TRBJ1-1	TRBD1	TRBV15	CATSPDRASEAFF	TGTGCCACCAGCCCGGACAGGGCTAGTGAAGCTTTCTTT
.	TRBJ2-1	.	TRBV4-1	CASSQVPPPDYYNEQFF	TGCGCCAGCAGCCAAGTCCCCCCCCCGGACTACTACAATGAGCAGTTCTTC
.	TRBJ2-5	TRBD2	TRBV5-1	CASSFSSSGSPQETQYF	TGCGCCAGCAGCTTTAGTAGTAGCGGGAGTCCCCAAGAGACCCAGTACTTC
.	TRBJ2-1	TRBD2	TRBV29-1	CSVGRASGQYNEQFF	TGCAGCGTTGGCAGGGCTAGCGGACAATACAATGAGCAGTTCTTC
few	TRBJ2-7	TRBD2	TRBV4-3	CASSQDGSSGAYEQYF	TGCGCCAGCAGCCAAGACGGGTCTAGCGGAGCCTACGAGCAGTACTTC